This entry describes one T cell receptor (beta chain). A junction end diverges from the germline sequence, so it may reflect a read error. The data stem from a study of shared clonotypes between healthy human individuals. Across the whole study: CD4 naive cells filled three plates per donor, CD4 memory three, CD8 naive two and CD8 memory one.

The protocol was immunoSEQ multiplex PCR, while the TCRdb copy is restricted to in-frame clones and leaves out a portion. The table lists approximately 2,000,000 clones, around 90% of them singletons. The germline V gene has CDR1 SEHNR and CDR2 FQNEAQ (reference sequence). CDR3 length: 13 residues. The TCR sequence derives from a young man in good health. Some clones in this sample may be carry-over from other donors' samples. This sequence joins TRBV7-9 and TRBJ2-5, with D perhaps TRBD1 (5 bases). Specimen: naive CD4+ T cells from PBMCs. The subset was: CD45RA+ positively selected. CDR3 amino acids: CASRLGVGETQYF. The CDR3 bases are TGTGCCAGCAGGTTAGGGGTGGGGGAGACCCAGTACTTC.